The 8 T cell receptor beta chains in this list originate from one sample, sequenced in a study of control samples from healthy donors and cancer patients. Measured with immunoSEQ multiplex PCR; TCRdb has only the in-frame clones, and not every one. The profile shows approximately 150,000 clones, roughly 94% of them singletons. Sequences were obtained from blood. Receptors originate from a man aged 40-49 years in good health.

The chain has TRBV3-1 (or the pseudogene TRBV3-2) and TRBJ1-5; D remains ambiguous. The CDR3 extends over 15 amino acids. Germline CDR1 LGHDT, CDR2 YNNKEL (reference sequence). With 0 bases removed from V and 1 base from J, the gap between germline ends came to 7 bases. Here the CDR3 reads CASSQDGGSNQPQHF. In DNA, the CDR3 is TGTGCCAGCAGCCAAGATGGCGGCAGCAATCAGCCCCAGCATTTT.

CDR3 sequence reads: CATGTTSTDTQYF. The CDR3 DNA is TGTGCCACCGGGACAACTAGCACAGATACGCAGTATTTT. The J gene is TRBJ2-3, the V gene TRBV6-5; D is possibly TRBD1 (6 bases). The length of the CDR3 is 13 residues. V lost 10 bases and J 0 bases, leaving 11 bases between the germline ends. Germline values: CDR1 MNHEY, CDR2 SVGAGI.

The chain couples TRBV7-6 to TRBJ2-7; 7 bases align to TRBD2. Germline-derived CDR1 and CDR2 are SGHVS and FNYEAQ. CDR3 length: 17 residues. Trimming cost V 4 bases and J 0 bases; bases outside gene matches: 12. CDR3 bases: TGTGCCAGCAGCTCCGAAGGGAGGGAGGGAGCCTCCTACGAGCAGTACTTC. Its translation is CASSSEGREGASYEQYF.

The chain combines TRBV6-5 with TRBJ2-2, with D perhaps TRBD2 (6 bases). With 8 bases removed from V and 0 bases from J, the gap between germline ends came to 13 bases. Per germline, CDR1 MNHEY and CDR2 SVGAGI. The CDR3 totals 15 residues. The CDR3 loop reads CASASGSTNTGELFF. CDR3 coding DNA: TGTGCCAGCGCTTCCGGGAGCACGAACACCGGGGAGCTGTTTTTT.

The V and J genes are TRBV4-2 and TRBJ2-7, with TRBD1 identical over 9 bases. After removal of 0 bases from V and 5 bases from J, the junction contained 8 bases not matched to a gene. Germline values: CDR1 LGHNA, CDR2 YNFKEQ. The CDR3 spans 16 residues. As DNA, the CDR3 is TGTGCCAGCAGCCAAGATAGGGGGACAGGGTTCAACGAGCAGTACTTC. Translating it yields CASSQDRGTGFNEQYF.

The CDR3 is CASSNLPDRCNSPLHF. DNA of the CDR3: TGTGCCAGCAGCAATCTCCCGGACAGGTGTAATTCACCCCTCCACTTT. This chain uses TRBV21-1 with TRBJ1-6; TRBD1 was called by the table and not checked on the DNA. TRBV21-1 has pseudogene status. The CDR3 totals 16 residues.

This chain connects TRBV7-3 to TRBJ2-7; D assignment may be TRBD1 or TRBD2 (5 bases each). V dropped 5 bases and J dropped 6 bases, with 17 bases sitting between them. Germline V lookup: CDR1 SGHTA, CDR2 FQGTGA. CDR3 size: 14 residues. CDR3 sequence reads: CASSASGTTSEQYF. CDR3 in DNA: TGTGCCAGCAGCGCTTCCGGGACCACGTCCGAGCAGTACTTC.

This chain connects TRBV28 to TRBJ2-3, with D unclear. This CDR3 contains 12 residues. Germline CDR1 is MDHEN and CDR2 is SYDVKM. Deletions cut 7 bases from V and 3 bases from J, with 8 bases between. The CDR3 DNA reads TGTGCCAGCAAAACAGTAACAGATACGCAGTATTTT. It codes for CASKTVTDTQYF.